The 4 T cell receptor beta chains given below trace back to one sample, sequenced in a study of spatial heterogeneity in lung cancer (dated by TCRdb to the late 2010s). The protocol used for the library was 5' RACE. Sequencing was carried out with a NextSeq 500. TCRdb passed the public sequencing reads through fastp at Q25 and MiXCR, retaining productive beta sequences. Entries are consolidated by CDR3 protein sequence, retaining the most common genes and DNA. The sample yields 12,000 or so distinct CDR3 sequences; roughly 6.2% were counted once. Together, the top ten hold around a tenth of the sample. Reading the label with the study, this specimen's time point is: sample taken at primary tumor resection. For TCR sequencing, whole RNA was extracted from tumor and nontumor lung tissue, or from cryopreserved PBMC samples, and no cell sorting was done. Specimen: normal lung tissue next to the tumor, collected at surgery. Source of these receptors: a male donor with early-stage non-small cell lung cancer.

Ten or more counts support this clonotype. The rearrangement uses TRBV29-1 and TRBJ1-1, with D possibly matching TRBD1 (5 bases). The CDR3 runs to 13 residues. Trimming pared 2 bases from V and 8 bases from J, leaving 15 bases between. The V gene's germline CDR1 is SQVTM and CDR2 ANQGSEA. The CDR3 nucleotides read TGCAGCGTTGAACGGTCGGCAGGGAGAGAAGCTTTCTTT. Its translation is CSVERSAGREAFF.

This clonotype was found many times. The chain has TRBV18 and TRBJ2-7, with 10 positions matching TRBD2. Germline V lookup: CDR1 KGHSH, CDR2 LQKENI. V was clipped by 6 bases and J by 6 bases; unmatched bases: 11. This CDR3 comprises 15 residues. The CDR3 DNA reads as TGTGCCAGCTCCCCTCCCGCTAGCGGGGGCCTCGAGCAGTACTTC. Protein sequence: CASSPPASGGLEQYF.

This clonotype was detected a few times. The chain combines TRBV20-1 with TRBJ2-3; D not certain. Germline V gene data show CDR1 as DFQATT and CDR2 as SNEGSKA (reference sequence). The CDR3 sequence is 12 residues long. V lost 3 bases, J lost 5 bases, and 9 bases lay in between. Here the CDR3 reads CSASSVGDTQYF. The CDR3 region has the DNA TGCAGTGCTAGTTCAGTGGGAGATACGCAGTATTTT.

This clonotype came up many times. This chain uses TRBV4-3 with TRBJ2-1; TRBD2 matches 9 bases. The CDR3 is 16 residues long. Germline V gene lookup returns CDR1 LGHNA and CDR2 YSLEER. Losses at the gene ends were 0 bases for V and 4 bases for J; bases not matched to a gene: 4. DNA of the CDR3: TGCGCCAGCAGCCAAGATTTAAGCGGGGGGTACAATGAGCAGTTCTTC. Amino acids: CASSQDLSGGYNEQFF.